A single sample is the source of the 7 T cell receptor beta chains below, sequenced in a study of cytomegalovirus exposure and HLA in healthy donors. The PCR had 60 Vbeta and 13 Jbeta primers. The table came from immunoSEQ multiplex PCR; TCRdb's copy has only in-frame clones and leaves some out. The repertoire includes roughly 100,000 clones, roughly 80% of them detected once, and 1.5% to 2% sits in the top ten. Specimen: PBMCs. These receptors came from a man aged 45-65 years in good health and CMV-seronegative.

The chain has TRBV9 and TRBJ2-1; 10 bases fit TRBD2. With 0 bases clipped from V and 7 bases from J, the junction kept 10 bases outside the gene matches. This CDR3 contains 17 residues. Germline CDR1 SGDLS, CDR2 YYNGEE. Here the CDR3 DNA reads TGTGCCAGCAGCGTAGCTGGAGCGGGGGGGCCAGGGAATGAGCAGTTCTTC. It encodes CASSVAGAGGPGNEQFF.

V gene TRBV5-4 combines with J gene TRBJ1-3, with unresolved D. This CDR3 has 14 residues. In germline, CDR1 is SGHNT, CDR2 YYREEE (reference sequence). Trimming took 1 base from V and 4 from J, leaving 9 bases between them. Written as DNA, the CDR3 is TGTGCCAGCAGCTTGAGCCCGGGGGGAAACACCATATATTTT. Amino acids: CASSLSPGGNTIYF.

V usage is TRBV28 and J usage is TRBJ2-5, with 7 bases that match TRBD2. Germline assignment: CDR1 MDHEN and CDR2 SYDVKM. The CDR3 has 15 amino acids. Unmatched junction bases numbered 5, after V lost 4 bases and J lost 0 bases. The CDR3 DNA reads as TGTGCCAGCAGTTCCGGACTAGGCCACCAAGAGACCCAGTACTTC. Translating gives CASSSGLGHQETQYF.

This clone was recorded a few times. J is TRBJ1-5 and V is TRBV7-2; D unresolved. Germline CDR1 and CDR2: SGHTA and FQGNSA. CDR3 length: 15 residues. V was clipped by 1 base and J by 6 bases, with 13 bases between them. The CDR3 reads CASSLEGAVLQPQHF. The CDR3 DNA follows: TGTGCCAGCAGCTTAGAGGGAGCCGTTCTTCAGCCCCAGCATTTT.

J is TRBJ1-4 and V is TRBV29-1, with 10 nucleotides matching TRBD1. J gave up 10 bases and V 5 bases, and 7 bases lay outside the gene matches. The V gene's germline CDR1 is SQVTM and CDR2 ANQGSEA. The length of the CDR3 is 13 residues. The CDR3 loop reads CSVSRDRGGKLFF. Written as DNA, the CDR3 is TGCAGCGTTTCTCGGGACAGGGGAGGAAAACTGTTTTTT.

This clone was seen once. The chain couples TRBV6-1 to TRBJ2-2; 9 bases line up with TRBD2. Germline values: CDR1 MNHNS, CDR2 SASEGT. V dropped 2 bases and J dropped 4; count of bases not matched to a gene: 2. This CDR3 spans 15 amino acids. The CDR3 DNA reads TGTGCCAGCAGTGAATTAGCGGGAGCCACCGGGGAGCTGTTTTTT. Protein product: CASSELAGATGELFF.

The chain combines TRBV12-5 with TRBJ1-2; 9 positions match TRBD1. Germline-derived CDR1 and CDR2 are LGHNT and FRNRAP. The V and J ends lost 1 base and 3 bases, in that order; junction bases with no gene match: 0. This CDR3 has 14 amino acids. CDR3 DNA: TGTGCTAGTGGTTTGGGGACAGGGGACTATGGCTACACCTTC. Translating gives CASGLGTGDYGYTF.